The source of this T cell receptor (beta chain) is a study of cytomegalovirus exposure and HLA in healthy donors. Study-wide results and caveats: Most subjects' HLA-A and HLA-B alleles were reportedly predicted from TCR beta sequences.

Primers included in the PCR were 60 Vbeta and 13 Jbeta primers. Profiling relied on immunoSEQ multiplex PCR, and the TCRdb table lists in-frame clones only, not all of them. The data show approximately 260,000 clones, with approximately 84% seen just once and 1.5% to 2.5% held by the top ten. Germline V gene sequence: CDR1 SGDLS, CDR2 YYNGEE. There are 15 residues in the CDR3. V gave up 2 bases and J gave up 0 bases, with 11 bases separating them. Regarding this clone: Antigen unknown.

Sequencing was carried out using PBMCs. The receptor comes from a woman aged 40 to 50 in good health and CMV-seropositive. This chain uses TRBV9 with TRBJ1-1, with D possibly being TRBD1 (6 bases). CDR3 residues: CASSVTGRMNTEAFF. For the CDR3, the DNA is TGTGCCAGCAGCGTGACAGGACGCATGAACACTGAAGCTTTCTTT.